In its sample, the clone carrying this TCR beta chain was seen many times. What it recognizes is unknown. Germline trimming cut 2 bases from V and 6 bases from J; bases unmatched to any gene: 0. The germline gives CDR1 KGHDR, CDR2 SFDVKD. The length of the CDR3 is 14 residues. The data belong to a study of CD8 T cells in ankylosing spondylitis. Findings of the study overall: What seemed typical of ankylosing spondylitis blood was a TCR beta motif built from several highly homologous variants. Relatively rare in peripheral blood, disease-linked clones were also CD8+.

TCRdb called the 5' RACE reads again in MiXCR, with one record for every CDR3 protein. The table has fewer than 550,000 distinct CDR3 sequences, less than 6% seen once. The TCR comes from a male donor with ankylosing spondylitis. The chain employs TRBV24-1 and TRBJ2-1; 10 nucleotides agree with TRBD2. The specimen sequenced was blood, either unsorted or a sorted T cell fraction (not recorded which). The CDR3 DNA follows: TGTGCCACCAGTGATTGGACTAGCGGCAATGAGCAGTTCTTC. Its translation is CATSDWTSGNEQFF.